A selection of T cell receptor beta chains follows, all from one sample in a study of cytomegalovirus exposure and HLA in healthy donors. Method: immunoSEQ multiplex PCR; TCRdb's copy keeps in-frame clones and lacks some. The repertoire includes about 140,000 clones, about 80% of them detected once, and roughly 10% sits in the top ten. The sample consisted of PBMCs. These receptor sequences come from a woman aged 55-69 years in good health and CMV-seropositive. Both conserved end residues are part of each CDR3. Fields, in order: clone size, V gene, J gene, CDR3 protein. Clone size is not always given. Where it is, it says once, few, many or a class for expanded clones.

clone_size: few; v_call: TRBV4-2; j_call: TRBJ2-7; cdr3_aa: CASSRERELPYEQYF
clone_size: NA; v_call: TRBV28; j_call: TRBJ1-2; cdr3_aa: CASLGQHGGGYTF
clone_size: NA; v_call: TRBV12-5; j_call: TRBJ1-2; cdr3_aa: CASGLVIREGREAGYTF
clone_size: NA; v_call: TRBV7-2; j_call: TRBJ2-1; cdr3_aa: CASSRGPLATYNEQFF
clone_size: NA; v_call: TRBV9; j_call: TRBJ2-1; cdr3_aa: CASSGRTSAVRNEQFF
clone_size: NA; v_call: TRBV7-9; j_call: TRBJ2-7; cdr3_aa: CASSPGQGPHEQYF
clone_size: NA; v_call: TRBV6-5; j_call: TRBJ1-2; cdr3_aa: CASRATGNYGYTF
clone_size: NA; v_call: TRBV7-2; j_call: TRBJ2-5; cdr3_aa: CASSPDRGREETQYF
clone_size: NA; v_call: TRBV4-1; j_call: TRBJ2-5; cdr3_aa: CASSPEGRTQETQYF
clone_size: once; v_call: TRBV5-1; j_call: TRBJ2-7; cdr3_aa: CASSITGTGIYEQYF
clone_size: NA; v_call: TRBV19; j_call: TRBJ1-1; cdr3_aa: CASRPWGAGAEAFF
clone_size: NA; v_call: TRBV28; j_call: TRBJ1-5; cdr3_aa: CASSLYHSPGNQPQHF
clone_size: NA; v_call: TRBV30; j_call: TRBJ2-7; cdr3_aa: CAWSVAGGPYEQYF
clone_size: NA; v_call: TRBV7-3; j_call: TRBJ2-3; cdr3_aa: CASSSRKAGEADTQYF
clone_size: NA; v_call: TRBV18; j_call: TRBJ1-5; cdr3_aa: CAGSQRRGQGNQPQHF
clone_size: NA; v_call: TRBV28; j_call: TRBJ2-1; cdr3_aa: CASSPLAGRGNEQFF
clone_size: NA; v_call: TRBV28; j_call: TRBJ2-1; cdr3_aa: CASTKSGTSLANEQFF
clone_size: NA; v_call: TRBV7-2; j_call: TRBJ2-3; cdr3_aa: CASSSIAGGTDTQYF